This TCR beta chain was sequenced in a study of cytomegalovirus exposure and HLA in healthy donors (TCRdb year 2017). About the full investigation: In an earlier analysis of approximately 640 of the donors, about 260 Gb of sequence data and just under 120 million unique TCR beta sequences from roughly 190 million T cells were reported. Roughly 300 gigabases of sequencing data and tens of millions of unique TCR sequences were included in an early release covering roughly 700 HLA-typed donors. Of the 300 to 500 genotyped donors, approximately 80% were placed in the genetic ancestry cluster associated with self-reported Caucasian donors. The study was designed to test whether signatures of past pathogen exposure could be identified by cataloging public T cell receptors. The study used immunosequencing to profile the T cell repertoires of several hundred subjects and linked those repertoires to cytomegalovirus serostatus. A separate validation cohort of 90 to 150 different subjects was used in addition to the roughly 640-subject first cohort. To predict cytomegalovirus infection status, the study brought together high-throughput TCR immunosequencing, statistical association of individual TCRs with disease status, and machine learning. To study patterns of TCR occurrence, a later analysis re-analyzed previously published TCR beta repertoires from 666 donors and added high-resolution HLA genotyping. The later analysis used no new phenotypic data to find candidate immune exposures, relying instead on TCR beta sequences and their occurrence across donors. In an earlier analysis of a few hundred of the donors, high-throughput TCR beta sequencing was used to judge whether each TCR beta V gene segment behaved as functional or pseudogenic. Donor age, sex, ethnicity and CMV serostatus were compiled alongside the repertoire data. Genome-wide SNP genotypes for about 65% of the 666 donors were used in a later genetic analysis, which treated that subset as a discovery cohort. Every repertoire in the discovery cohort had been generated on one and the same sequencing platform. Class I and class II HLA loci were covered by the typing at four-digit resolution. Typing coverage varied by locus: about 629-630 donors for A, B, C, DRB1 and DQB1; more than 500 for DQA1; 606 for DPA1; roughly 450 for DPB1. Several DR-DQ haplotypes were treated as single units for association and clustering because of strong linkage in the cohort. Among roughly 400 genotyped donors of the cohort, an average of approximately 240,000 unique TCR beta nucleotide sequences were sequenced per donor, roughly 18% of them non-productive. Overall results and qualifications from the work: The cohort was sequenced for TCR beta chains only, and without alpha or paired-chain data the features that could be detected were limited. A further reported finding was that TCR beta sequences accurately predicted the HLA-A and HLA-B alleles for most subjects in the first cohort. The only immune exposure information available for the cohort was CMV serostatus. Sequencing depth was assumed to be roughly uniform across donors in the presence/absence analyses, though that assumption may not hold. Compared with equally common non-associated chains, HLA-associated TCR beta chains in a later analysis were more clonally expanded and had lower generation probabilities. Some IMGT-functional V segments, including TRBV6-2 and TRBV6-3, could not be distinguished by the 87-base-pair reads and were therefore excluded. According to a later analysis, TCR association rates differed among HLA loci, with DRB1 alleles showing the most associated TCRs and HLA-C alleles showing the fewest. In a later genetic analysis, fewer N-insertions in productive TCRs were reported among donors in an Asian-associated ancestry cluster than the 666-donor mean. Because counts were too low, around 18 rarely observed V segments, including chromosome 9 orphons, were left out of the earlier analysis of some 600 of the donors. When HLA alleles, especially DR and DQ, strongly co-occurred, TCR associations were difficult to assign to individual alleles. A cluster of highly shared sequence variants was judged likely to represent a technical artifact of the sequencing pipeline. The study listed 164 TCR beta chains as associated with cytomegalovirus. In an earlier analysis of 587 of the donors, most TCR beta V segments appeared in productive rearrangements about 90% or about 30% of the time, broadly matching IMGT annotations. The classifier was reported to diagnose cytomegalovirus status with high specificity and sensitivity in both the original cohort and the validation cohort. Correlated functional status among segregating V segments might be attributable to linkage disequilibrium, but an unknown experimental factor could not be ruled out. At a false discovery rate of 0.05, a later analysis linked 16,951 TCR beta sequences to specific HLA alleles. Several of the top co-occurrence clusters appeared to be linked to parvovirus B19, influenza, CMV and Epstein-Barr virus, according to a later analysis. Because HLA typing was unavailable for some donors at each locus, only the typed subset was used in association tests. It was suggested by the authors that the approach could potentially be generalized to other disease states and immunological phenotypes. A later analysis found that most CMV-associated TCR beta chains appeared HLA-restricted, with HLA associations seemingly driven largely by CMV exposure. A few of the identified cytomegalovirus-associated TCR beta chains were confirmed in vitro to be specific for cytomegalovirus antigens. V-gene and J-gene trimming of TCR beta chains was associated with a missense DCLRE1C variant in a later genetic analysis, and the association was replicated in an independent cohort. Across donors, most TCR sequences were observed very rarely, whereas some public TCRs were present in many individuals.

As regards this clone: What antigen it recognizes has not been identified. Base qualities are not at hand, and no much larger clone is one base apart.

The cohort comprised 710 or so healthy bone marrow donors. All cohort members were sampled while nominally healthy, although unrecorded immune exposures were likely present. The donor was CMV seronegative and belonged to the group of over 300 seronegative cohort members. A peripheral blood sample was provided by each donor, and peripheral blood mononuclear cells were used for TCR beta sequencing. Genomic DNA extraction from the blood cell samples was performed with the Qiagen DNeasy Blood Extraction Kit. The library was built by means of the immunoSEQ multiplex PCR assay. For the multiplex PCR, a mixture combining 60 forward primers for TCR Vbeta segments and 13 reverse primers for TCR Jbeta segments was used. A multiplex PCR assay on genomic DNA amplified the CDR3 region of rearranged TCR beta genes. Amplified TCR beta libraries were sequenced as 87-base-pair reads on the Illumina HiSeq System. As for how the authors treated the data: Across the roughly 600 repertoires, a later analysis counted some 81 million unique TCR beta chains, around 10 million of which were shared by at least two donors. A nearest-neighbor algorithm error-corrected the raw reads and collapsed the reads into unique sequences, merging closely related sequences to remove PCR and sequencing errors. To assign V, D and J gene segments, CDR3 sequences were aligned to IMGT reference sequences. Each retained sequence needed at least a six-nucleotide match to both a V gene segment and a J gene segment. Rearrangements were classified as productive when the CDR3 lacked stop codons and remained in frame with V and J, and all other rearrangements were classified as non-productive. CDR3 was defined by IMGT convention, running from the second conserved V-encoded cysteine to the conserved J-encoded phenylalanine. Sequences without an unambiguous match to a single V gene segment were excluded from the earlier analysis of over 500 of the donors. An earlier analysis of approximately 590 of the donors called V segments functional above 56.7% productive rearrangements and segregating when the between-donor standard deviation exceeded 5%. A statistical classification framework was built for diagnosing cytomegalovirus status from the catalog of TCR beta chain sequences. A later analysis assigned V and J genes by comparing TCR nucleotide sequences with IMGT/GENE-DB human TR gene sequences. Using the TCRdist pipeline, a later analysis assigned CDR3 sequences along with most-parsimonious VDJ recombination scenarios. In a later analysis, each TCR beta chain was defined by its CDR3 amino acid sequence together with its V-gene family, and reads without a unique V-gene family were excluded. In a later analysis, around 600 highly shared, low-generation-probability nucleotide sequences were removed to address suspected cross-contamination and a sequencing artifact. In a later analysis, a clonal expansion index was calculated for each public chain from normalized within-repertoire ranks of inferred template counts. In a later analysis, generation probabilities were computed with a VDJ recombination model fitted to out-of-frame rearrangements, and the resulting probabilities were checked against IGoR. In a later analysis, hypergeometric tests were used to score TCR-TCR, TCR-HLA and TCR-CMV co-occurrence, with a repertoire-size bias correction applied to TCR pairs. A later analysis estimated false discovery rates by permuting HLA or CMV assignments 20 times. A later analysis grouped co-occurring TCRs with DBSCAN, adding TCRdist sequence similarity when clustering within HLA-allele-positive subsets. Repertoires with fewer than 30,000 or more than 120,000 public chains, plus five repertoires with anomalous nucleotide sharing, were excluded from co-occurrence clustering. Imported from immuneACCESS, the table was reduced by TCRdb to in-frame sequences with V and J called. These copies leave out some clones; in studies compared against another copy, an unresolved V gene accounts for under half, and the cause of the remainder is not known. The V and J calls and clone size were taken over from that table, and D and trimming were inferred from the DNA. The sample has some 150,000 clones on record, around four fifths of them singletons. Together, the top ten hold more than 1.5% of the sample.

Reading the germline V gene gives CDR1 SNHLY and CDR2 FYNNEI. The junction shows trimming of 4 bases on V and 6 bases on J, and the gene matches do not reach 5 bases of it. From the cysteine through the phenylalanine, the CDR3 covers 13 amino acids. Left in the record is the CDR3 DNA by itself, 39 bases read in frame from the first base. The receptor was isolated from a man in his forties or fifties in good health and CMV-seronegative. The material sequenced was PBMCs. The sequence joins TRBV2 to TRBJ2-5; the central 7 bases match TRBD1. The DNA sequence is TGTGCCAGCAGTGCGACAGGGATGAAGACCCAGTACTTC. Translation gives CASSATGMKTQYF.